The clone carrying this TCR beta chain was observed at least ten times. Its antigen is still unknown. This entry comes from a study of beta chain bispecific antibodies for T cell cancers. Turning to the study itself: Surviving healthy donor T cells from leukemia-line and bispecific antibody cocultures were TRBV-sequenced for family depletion. HPB-ALL carried surface TRBV5-5, while Jurkat carried TRBV12-3.

Findings and limits, study-wide: The leukemia cells, rather than normal T cells, gave most of the targeted TRBV signal.

V dropped 6 bases and J dropped 3 bases, with 6 bases sitting between them. Germline V gene lookup returns CDR1 MDHEN and CDR2 SYDVKM. The CDR3 runs 11 residues. Blood mononuclear cells were expanded for 2 to 3 days using either OKT3 anti-CD3 antibody or CD3/CD28 beads. Using its own MiXCR run on the 5' RACE reads, TCRdb lists one record per CDR3 protein. The sample carries 20,000 to 25,000 distinct CDR3 sequences, approximately 2.4% recorded once. The gene calls are TRBV28 and TRBJ2-7; D not certain. The source of this sequence is a human donor in good health. Some clones in this sample may be carry-over from other donors' samples. Specimen: healthy donor T cells cultured with leukemia cells. CDR3 coding DNA: TGTGCCAGCAGAGACGGCTACGAGCAGTACTTC. It specifies CASRDGYEQYF.